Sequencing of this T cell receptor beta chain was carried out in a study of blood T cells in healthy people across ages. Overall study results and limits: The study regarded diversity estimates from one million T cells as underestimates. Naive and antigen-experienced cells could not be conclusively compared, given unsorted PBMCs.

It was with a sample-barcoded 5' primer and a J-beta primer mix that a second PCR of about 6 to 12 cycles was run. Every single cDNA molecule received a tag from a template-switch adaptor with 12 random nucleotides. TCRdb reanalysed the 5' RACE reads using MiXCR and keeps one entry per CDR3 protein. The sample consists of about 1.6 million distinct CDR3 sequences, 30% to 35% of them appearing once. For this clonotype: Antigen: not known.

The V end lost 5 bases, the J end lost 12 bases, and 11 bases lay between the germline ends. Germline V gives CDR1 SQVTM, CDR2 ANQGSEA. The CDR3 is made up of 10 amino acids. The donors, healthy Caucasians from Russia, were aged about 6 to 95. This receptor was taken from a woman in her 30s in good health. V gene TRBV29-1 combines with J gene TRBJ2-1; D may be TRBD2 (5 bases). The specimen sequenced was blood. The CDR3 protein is CSVYEGGQFF. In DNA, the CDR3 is TGCAGCGTTTACGAGGGTGGGCAGTTCTTC.